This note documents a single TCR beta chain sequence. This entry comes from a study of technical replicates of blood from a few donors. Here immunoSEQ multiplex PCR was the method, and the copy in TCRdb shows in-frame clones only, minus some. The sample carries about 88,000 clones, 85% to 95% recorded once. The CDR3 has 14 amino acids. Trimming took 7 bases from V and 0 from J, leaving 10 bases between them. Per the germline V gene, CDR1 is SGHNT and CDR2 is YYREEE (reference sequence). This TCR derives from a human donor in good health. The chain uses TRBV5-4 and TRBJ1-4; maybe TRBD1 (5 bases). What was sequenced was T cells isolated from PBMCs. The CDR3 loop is CASSEGATNEKLFF. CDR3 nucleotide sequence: TGTGCCAGCTCAGAAGGGGCAACTAATGAAAAACTGTTTTTT.